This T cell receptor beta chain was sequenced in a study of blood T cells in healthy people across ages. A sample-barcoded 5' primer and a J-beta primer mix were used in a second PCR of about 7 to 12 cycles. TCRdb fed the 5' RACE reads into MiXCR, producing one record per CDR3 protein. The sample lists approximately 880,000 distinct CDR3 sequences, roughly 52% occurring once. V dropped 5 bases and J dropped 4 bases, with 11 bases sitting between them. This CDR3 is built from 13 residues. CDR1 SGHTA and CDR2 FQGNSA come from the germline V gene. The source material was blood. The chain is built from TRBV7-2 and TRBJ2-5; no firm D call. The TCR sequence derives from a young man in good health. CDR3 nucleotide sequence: TGTGCCAGCAGCGTAGTTCCGGGAGAGACCCAGTACTTC. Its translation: CASSVVPGETQYF.